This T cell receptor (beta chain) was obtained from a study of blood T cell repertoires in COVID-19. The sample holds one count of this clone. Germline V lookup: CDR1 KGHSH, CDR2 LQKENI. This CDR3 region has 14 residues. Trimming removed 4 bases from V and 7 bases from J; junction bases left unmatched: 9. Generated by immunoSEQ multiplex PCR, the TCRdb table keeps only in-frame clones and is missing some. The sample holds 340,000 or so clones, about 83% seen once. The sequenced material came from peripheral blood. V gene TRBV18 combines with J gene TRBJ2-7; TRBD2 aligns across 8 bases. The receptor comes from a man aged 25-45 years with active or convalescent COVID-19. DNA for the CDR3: TGTGCCAGCTCACGAGCGGGAGAGTTTGAAGAGCAGTACTTC. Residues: CASSRAGEFEEQYF.